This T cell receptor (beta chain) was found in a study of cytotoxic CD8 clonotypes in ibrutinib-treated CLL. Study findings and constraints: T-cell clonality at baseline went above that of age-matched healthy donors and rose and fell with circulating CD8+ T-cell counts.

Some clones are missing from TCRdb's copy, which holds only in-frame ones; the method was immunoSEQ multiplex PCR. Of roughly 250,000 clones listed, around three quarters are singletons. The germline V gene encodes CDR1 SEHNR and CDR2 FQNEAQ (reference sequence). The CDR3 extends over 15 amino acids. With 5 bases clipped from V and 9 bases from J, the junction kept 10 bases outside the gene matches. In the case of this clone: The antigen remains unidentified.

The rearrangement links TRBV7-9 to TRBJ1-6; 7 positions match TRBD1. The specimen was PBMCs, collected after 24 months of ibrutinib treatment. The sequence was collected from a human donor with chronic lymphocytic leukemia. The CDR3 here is CASSPSPGGSSPLHF. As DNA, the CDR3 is TGTGCCAGCAGCCCTTCCCCAGGGGGAAGTTCACCCCTCCACTTT. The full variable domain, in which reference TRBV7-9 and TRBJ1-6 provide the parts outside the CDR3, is DTGVSQNPRHKITKRGQNVTFRCDPISEHNRLYWYRQTLGQGPEFLTYFQNEAQLEKSRLLSDRFSAERPKGSFSTLEIQRTEQGDSAMYLCASSPSPGGSSPLHFGNGTRLTVT.